The 32 T cell receptor beta chains given below trace back to one sample, sequenced in a study of blood T cells in healthy people across ages. It was with a sample-barcoded 5' primer and a J-beta primer mix that a second PCR of roughly 7 to 12 cycles was run. TCRdb re-called the 5' RACE reads with MiXCR, one entry per CDR3 protein. Altogether more than 700,000 distinct CDR3 sequences are present, approximately 55% being singletons, with the ten largest covering approximately 40%. Input material: blood. All receptors derive from an elderly man in good health.

The rearrangement links TRBV12-3 or TRBV12-4 to TRBJ2-3, with 7 bases aligning to TRBD2. V shed 5 bases and J 14 bases; nucleotides not matched to a gene: 10. The CDR3 contains 12 residues. CDR3 in amino acids: CASSPHLADAYF. CDR3 in DNA: TGTGCCAGCAGTCCCCATCTAGCGGACGCGTATTTT.

The chain links TRBV7-2 to TRBJ2-3; D call uncertain. Germline loops: CDR1 SGHTA, CDR2 FQGNSA. Deletions cut 1 base from V and 0 bases from J, with 5 bases between. The CDR3 totals 14 residues. The CDR3 here is CASSLDYSTDTQYF. The CDR3 nucleotides are TGTGCCAGCAGCTTAGACTATAGCACAGATACGCAGTATTTT.

The chain carries TRBV7-9 and TRBJ1-4, with TRBD1 as a possible D gene (6 bases). CDR3 size: 17 residues. The V gene's germline CDR1 is SEHNR and CDR2 FQNEAQ (reference sequence). With 5 bases removed from V and 4 bases from J, the gap between germline ends came to 20 bases. The CDR3 DNA sequence: TGTGCCAGCAGCCCCGACAGGCTAGTGGGTCTTAATGAAAAACTGTTTTTT. Translating gives CASSPDRLVGLNEKLFF. Full variable domain (rest looked up from reference TRBV7-9 and TRBJ1-4): DTGVSQNPRHKITKRGQNVTFRCDPISEHNRLYWYRQTLGQGPEFLTYFQNEAQLEKSRLLSDRFSAERPKGSFSTLEIQRTEQGDSAMYLCASSPDRLVGLNEKLFFGSGTQLSVL.

This clonotype has more than one count but fewer than ten. This sequence joins TRBV10-3 and TRBJ2-6, with D unresolved. The CDR3 runs to 18 residues. The germline V and J ends were trimmed by 2 bases and 4 bases, with 18 bases remaining between them. The V gene's germline CDR1 is ENHRY and CDR2 SYGVKD. The CDR3 is CAISETAGPALGANVLTF. The CDR3 region has the DNA TGTGCCATCAGTGAGACGGCAGGTCCAGCTCTGGGGGCCAACGTCCTGACTTTC.

The V call is TRBV7-2, the J call TRBJ2-7; the D is unclear. Germline V gene data show CDR1 as SGHTA and CDR2 as FQGNSA. Trimming removed 4 bases from V and 1 base from J, with 11 bases in between. The CDR3 runs 14 residues. The CDR3 DNA sequence: TGTGCCAGCAGCTCCCTCCCGCAGTCCTACGAGCAGTACTTC. This encodes CASSSLPQSYEQYF.

J is TRBJ1-1 and V is TRBV14; D might be TRBD1 (5 bases). Deletions cut 4 bases from V and 4 bases from J, with 10 bases between. The germline CDR1 and CDR2 sequences are SGHDN and FVKESK. This CDR3 region has 13 residues. The CDR3 loop is CASSLTAFTEAFF. CDR3 nucleotides: TGTGCCAGCAGCCTGACAGCTTTCACTGAAGCTTTCTTT.

This clonotype was detected ten times or more. The V gene is TRBV12-3 or TRBV12-4, the J gene TRBJ2-6; D remains ambiguous. The CDR3 covers 15 residues. The ends were cut back, 6 bases at V and 0 bases at J, with 9 bases in the middle. The CDR3 sequence: CASSLSSSGANVLTF. In DNA form, the CDR3 reads TGTGCCAGCAGCCTCTCCAGCTCTGGGGCCAACGTCCTGACTTTC.

This sequence joins TRBV29-1 and TRBJ2-1, with D perhaps being TRBD1 or TRBD2 (6 bases each). The CDR3 consists of 19 residues. Trimming took 4 bases from V and 0 from J, leaving 25 bases between them. Germline V gives CDR1 SQVTM, CDR2 ANQGSEA. The CDR3 bases are TGCAGCGTTGTGTCTTGGGGGGACCCGAGGGGGGACTCCTACAATGAGCAGTTCTTC. Translation gives CSVVSWGDPRGDSYNEQFF.

The chain uses TRBV20-1 and TRBJ2-1, with 13 bases fitting TRBD2. The CDR3 is 17 residues long. The V gene's germline CDR1 is DFQATT and CDR2 SNEGSKA (reference sequence). The trim removed 1 base at V and 5 bases at J, leaving 8 bases unmatched. CDR3 region: CSARGLAGGRGHNEQFF. In DNA, the CDR3 is TGCAGTGCTAGAGGACTAGCGGGAGGCCGGGGCCACAATGAGCAGTTCTTC.

The rearrangement joins TRBV27 to TRBJ1-2, with 8 positions matching TRBD1. The junction had 4 bases not matched to a gene; V was cut back by 6 bases and J by 4 bases. The CDR3 loop spans 13 amino acids. CDR1 is MNHEY, CDR2 SMNVEV, per germline (reference sequence). As DNA, the CDR3 is TGTGCCAGCAGGGCACAGGGGGTCTATGGCTACACCTTC. Translating it yields CASRAQGVYGYTF.

The CDR3 here is CSARALVGEQYF. CDR3 DNA: TGCAGTGCTAGAGCACTAGTGGGCGAGCAGTACTTC. V usage is TRBV20-1 and J usage is TRBJ2-5; perhaps TRBD2 as D (5 bases). The DNA matches TRBJ2-7 better at its end, which makes the J call doubtful. Germline lookup yields CDR1 DFQATT and CDR2 SNEGSKA (reference sequence). The CDR3 length is 12 residues.

This clonotype has only a few counts. The chain couples TRBV7-9 to TRBJ2-5; no clear D gene. The J call is doubtful: the DNA matches TRBJ2-7 better. This CDR3 region has 14 residues. The germline gives CDR1 SEHNR, CDR2 FQNEAQ (reference sequence). The CDR3 loop reads CASSLAVRDYEQYF. As DNA, the CDR3 is TGTGCCAGCAGCTTAGCCGTCAGAGACTACGAGCAGTACTTC.

The V call is TRBV3-1, the J call TRBJ2-3, with a possible D match to TRBD2 (6 bases). CDR3 length: 14 residues. Trimming pared 4 bases from V and 14 bases from J, leaving 22 bases between. Per the germline V gene, CDR1 is LGHDT and CDR2 is YNNKEL (reference sequence). For the CDR3, the DNA is TGTGCCAGCAGCCCGGCGGGGCCTCACAGATACGCGTATTTT. As protein: CASSPAGPHRYAYF.

V is TRBV7-2 and J is TRBJ2-2; TRBD2 is a possible D gene (5 bases). Per germline, CDR1 SGHTA and CDR2 FQGNSA. V lost 1 base and J 6 bases, leaving 9 bases between the germline ends. This CDR3 contains 14 residues. This chain's CDR3 is CASSLGGSAGELFF. The CDR3 coding sequence is TGTGCCAGCAGCTTAGGAGGGTCGGCCGGGGAGCTGTTTTTT.

The J gene is TRBJ2-3, the V gene TRBV12-3 or TRBV12-4, with D maybe TRBD2 (5 bases). The V end was cut by 3 bases, the J end by 5 bases, with 15 bases between. This CDR3 comprises 15 residues. CDR3 DNA sequence: TGTGCCAGCAGTTTGGAGGCGCCGCCGGGAGATACGCAGTATTTT. Its protein is CASSLEAPPGDTQYF.

The chain combines TRBV28 with TRBJ2-3; perhaps D is TRBD1 or TRBD2 (5 bases each). Trimming took off 5 bases at V and 3 bases at J, with 18 bases between the two ends. The CDR3 extends over 16 amino acids. CDR1 and CDR2 from the germline V gene are MDHEN and SYDVKM. DNA for the CDR3: TGTGCCAGCAGTCCCCGGTCGGGGCCGGGGACAGATACGCAGTATTTT. It specifies CASSPRSGPGTDTQYF.

Of note for this clonotype: At one end, the junction sequence differs from germline, possibly due to a read error. The chain combines TRBV10-1 with TRBJ1-2; perhaps TRBD1 as D (6 bases). The CDR3 has 14 amino acids. Looked up from germline, CDR1 is WNHNN and CDR2 is SYGVQD (reference sequence). The CDR3 DNA reads as TGCGCCAGCAGTGAGGGACAGATTAACTATGGCCACACCTTC. This gives the protein CASSEGQINYGHTF.

This chain joins TRBV7-9 and TRBJ2-7, with TRBD1 matching 8 bases. The V gene's germline CDR1 is SEHNR and CDR2 FQNEAQ (reference sequence). J was trimmed by 2 bases and V by 4 bases; bases with no gene match: 7. The CDR3 contains 15 residues. CDR3 nucleotides: TGTGCCAGCAGCTCCCGGACAGGGAACCCCTACGAGCAGTACTTC. Amino acid sequence: CASSSRTGNPYEQYF. Filled out from reference TRBV7-9 and TRBJ2-7, the complete variable domain reads DTGVSQNPRHKITKRGQNVTFRCDPISEHNRLYWYRQTLGQGPEFLTYFQNEAQLEKSRLLSDRFSAERPKGSFSTLEIQRTEQGDSAMYLCASSSRTGNPYEQYFGPGTRLTVT.

This clonotype has just a few counts. The chain carries TRBV7-9 and TRBJ1-6; D gene uncertain. Germline V lookup: CDR1 SEHNR, CDR2 FQNEAQ (reference sequence). The CDR3 loop spans 17 amino acids. V lost 2 bases, J lost 3 bases, and 14 bases lay in between. CDR3 loop: CASSLLAGPNYNSPLHF. In DNA form, the CDR3 reads TGTGCCAGCAGCTTATTAGCAGGACCAAACTATAATTCACCCCTCCACTTT. The variable domain in full, completed from reference TRBV7-9 and TRBJ1-6, reads DTGVSQNPRHKITKRGQNVTFRCDPISEHNRLYWYRQTLGQGPEFLTYFQNEAQLEKSRLLSDRFSAERPKGSFSTLEIQRTEQGDSAMYLCASSLLAGPNYNSPLHFGNGTRLTVT.

The rearrangement uses TRBV3-1 and TRBJ1-6; D perhaps matches TRBD1 (5 bases). This CDR3 region has 15 residues. V gave up 2 bases and J gave up 9 bases, with 14 bases separating them. Germline CDR1 reads LGHDT; CDR2 reads YNNKEL (reference sequence). The CDR3, as DNA: TGTGCCAGCAGCCAACATAGCCAGGGAGGTTCACCCCTCCACTTT. It encodes CASSQHSQGGSPLHF.

The J gene is TRBJ1-2, the V gene TRBV3-1; D unresolved. Trimming took 4 bases from V and 6 from J, leaving 18 bases between them. The CDR3 loop spans 15 amino acids. The germline gives CDR1 LGHDT, CDR2 YNNKEL (reference sequence). CDR3 sequence: CASSPTTSGFHGYTF. DNA for the CDR3: TGTGCCAGCAGCCCCACGACCAGCGGGTTTCATGGCTACACCTTC.

The chain uses TRBV6-5 and TRBJ2-7; no clear D. With the DNA end fitting TRBJ2-5 better, the J assignment may be wrong. Germline CDR1 is MNHEY and CDR2 is SVGAGI. CDR3 size: 12 residues. This CDR3 reads CASRSSGETQYF. CDR3 nucleotide sequence: TGTGCCAGCAGGAGCAGTGGGGAGACCCAGTACTTC.

This clonotype is a singleton in its sample. The chain carries TRBV5-8 and TRBJ2-3; D is ambiguous. The CDR3 contains 15 residues. CDR1 is SGHTS and CDR2 is YDEGEE in the germline V gene. The V end was cut by 0 bases, the J end by 4 bases, with 12 bases between. The CDR3 loop is CASSLAWGSPDTQYF. The CDR3 bases are TGTGCCAGCAGCTTGGCCTGGGGTAGCCCAGATACGCAGTATTTT.

J is TRBJ2-1 and V is TRBV5-1; D ambiguous. The CDR3 totals 14 residues. Germline assignment: CDR1 SGHRS and CDR2 YFSETQ. V was pared by 2 bases and J by 6 bases, with 12 bases between. CDR3 region: CASSFRNTFNEQFF. For the CDR3, the DNA is TGCGCCAGCAGCTTTCGGAACACATTCAATGAGCAGTTCTTC.

This clonotype was counted a single time. The genes are TRBV7-9 and TRBJ2-4; no clear D gene. Germline V gene sequence: CDR1 SEHNR, CDR2 FQNEAQ (reference sequence). The CDR3 has 17 amino acids. Trimming shortened V by 1 base and J by 7 bases, and 20 bases separated the two germline ends. CDR3 in amino acids: CASSLDRTLKVANIQYF. Written as DNA, the CDR3 is TGTGCCAGCAGCTTAGATCGCACCCTGAAGGTAGCCAACATTCAGTACTTC.

In this sample, this clonotype turned up a few times. The genes are TRBV7-6 and TRBJ1-5, with 10 bases that match TRBD1. The germline CDR1 and CDR2 sequences are SGHVS and FNYEAQ. CDR3 size: 15 residues. V was clipped by 5 bases and J by 6 bases; unmatched bases: 7. CDR3 amino acids: CASSPDRGLGQPQHF. CDR3 coding DNA: TGTGCCAGCAGCCCAGACAGGGGGCTGGGTCAGCCCCAGCATTTT.

This chain connects TRBV11-2 to TRBJ2-7; either TRBD1 or TRBD2 may fit D (5 bases each). The CDR3 is made up of 15 amino acids. Germline CDR1 SGHAT, CDR2 FQNNGV. The V end was cut by 5 bases, the J end by 2 bases, with 16 bases between. CDR3 amino acids: CASSRPGRSPYEQYF. CDR3 nucleotides: TGTGCCAGCAGCCGGCCGGGACGGTCACCCTACGAGCAGTACTTC.

The gene calls are TRBV20-1 and TRBJ1-2, with 7 bases lining up with TRBD1. The trim removed 4 bases at V and 4 bases at J, leaving 9 bases unmatched. The length of the CDR3 is 14 residues. In germline, CDR1 is DFQATT, CDR2 SNEGSKA (reference sequence). The CDR3 is CSAIDREVPYGYTF. CDR3 DNA sequence: TGCAGTGCTATCGACAGGGAGGTACCCTATGGCTACACCTTC.

The chain employs TRBV4-1 and TRBJ2-7; 9 bases map to TRBD1. With 0 bases clipped from V and 4 bases from J, the junction kept 7 bases outside the gene matches. The CDR3 contains 16 residues. Germline CDR1 MGHRA, CDR2 YSYEKL. DNA of the CDR3: TGCGCCAGCAGCCAAGAAACGACAGGGGGAGATTACGAGCAGTACTTC. This sequence encodes CASSQETTGGDYEQYF.

The genes are TRBV12-3 or TRBV12-4 and TRBJ1-6, with D perhaps matching TRBD1 (6 bases). This CDR3 spans 16 amino acids. V was clipped by 2 bases and J by 9 bases, with 17 bases between them. The DNA for the CDR3 is TGTGCCAGCAGTTTAATATCAGGGGCCGGGGTTTCACCCCTCCACTTT. It specifies CASSLISGAGVSPLHF.

The chain links TRBV5-1 to TRBJ1-1; a possible D gene is TRBD1 (6 bases). Germline-derived CDR1 and CDR2 are SGHRS and YFSETQ. V lost 4 bases to trimming and J lost 3 bases, with 19 bases between them. This CDR3 is 16 amino acids long. The chain's CDR3 is CASSGATGLTDTEAFF. CDR3 bases: TGCGCCAGCAGCGGAGCAACAGGGCTGACGGACACTGAAGCTTTCTTT.

The table lists this clonotype with a few counts. The chain carries TRBV12-3 or TRBV12-4 and TRBJ2-7, with 13 bases that match TRBD2. The CDR3 has 14 amino acids. Unmatched junction bases numbered 2, after V lost 4 bases and J lost 5 bases. The CDR3 protein is CASSWTSGRNEQYF. CDR3 DNA sequence: TGTGCCAGCAGTTGGACTAGCGGGAGAAACGAGCAGTACTTC.